Following are 17 T cell receptor beta chains from one sample sequenced in a study of T cell responses to AZD1222 COVID-19 vaccine. Profiled with immunoSEQ multiplex PCR; TCRdb holds only in-frame clones, not every one. The table includes about 120,000 clones, just over 90% detected once. This specimen consisted of peripheral blood, obtained 28 days after the second AZD1222 dose. The receptors were sampled from an adult who received the AZD1222 COVID-19 vaccine.

The chain joins TRBV20-1 to TRBJ1-1; D unresolved. Germline CDR1 and CDR2: DFQATT and SNEGSKA (reference sequence). This CDR3 comprises 11 residues. The ends were cut back, 4 bases at V and 6 bases at J, with 9 bases in the middle. CDR3 region: CSAKLGAEAFF. The CDR3, as DNA: TGCAGTGCTAAGTTGGGTGCTGAAGCTTTCTTT.

The chain joins TRBV7-8 to TRBJ2-5; a possible D gene is TRBD1 (5 bases). Per the germline V gene, CDR1 is SGHVS and CDR2 is FQNEAQ. V was cut by 2 bases and J by 4 bases, with 11 bases left in between. The length of the CDR3 is 14 residues. The CDR3 region has the DNA TGTGCCAGCAGCTTATCAGGGTTAGGAGAGACCCAGTACTTC. Translation: CASSLSGLGETQYF.

The chain uses TRBV19 and TRBJ1-3; D is undetermined. The CDR3 has 14 residues. Germline assignment: CDR1 LNHDA and CDR2 SQIVND (reference sequence). V lost 5 bases and J 6 bases, leaving 14 bases between the germline ends. The CDR3 reads CASSRPGKENTIYF. The CDR3 region has the DNA TGTGCCAGTAGTCGCCCAGGAAAGGAAAACACCATATATTTT.

V usage is TRBV18 and J usage is TRBJ2-5; TRBD2 aligns across 12 bases. J gave up 2 bases and V 3 bases, and 4 bases lay outside the gene matches. The CDR3 has 16 amino acids. Germline CDR1 reads KGHSH; CDR2 reads LQKENI. The CDR3 nucleotides read TGTGCCAGCTCACCTAGGGGACTAGCGGGTCAAGAGACCCAGTACTTC. Translation: CASSPRGLAGQETQYF.

V usage is TRBV20-1 and J usage is TRBJ2-2; no clear D. Germline assignment: CDR1 DFQATT and CDR2 SNEGSKA (reference sequence). The CDR3 is 11 amino acids. V lost 6 bases to trimming and J lost 6 bases, with 8 bases between them. The CDR3, as DNA: TGCAGTGCGGAACGATCCGGGGAGCTGTTTTTT. Translated, it gives CSAERSGELFF.

The chain couples TRBV18 to TRBJ1-4; TRBD1 agrees at 11 bases. This CDR3 is 16 amino acids long. V lost 2 bases and J lost 7; bases outside the gene matches: 6. Germline loops: CDR1 KGHSH, CDR2 LQKENI. CDR3 amino acids: CASSPISGTGGEKLFF. The CDR3, as DNA: TGTGCCAGCTCACCAATTTCCGGGACAGGGGGTGAAAAACTGTTTTTT.

The chain employs TRBV12-3 or TRBV12-4 and TRBJ1-2; unclear D gene. The CDR3 loop spans 11 amino acids. Trimming left V 0 bases short and J 7 bases short, with 3 bases between. CDR3 nucleotides: TGTGCCAGCAGTTTAGCGACTGGCTACACCTTC. Amino acids: CASSLATGYTF.

The rearrangement links TRBV11-2 to TRBJ1-1; D not resolved. Per the germline V gene, CDR1 is SGHAT and CDR2 is FQNNGV. Trimming pared 2 bases from V and 4 bases from J, leaving 8 bases between. The CDR3 consists of 13 residues. The CDR3 coding sequence is TGTGCCAGCAGCTTAACGGGCGGCACTGAAGCTTTCTTT. Translating it yields CASSLTGGTEAFF.

The chain couples TRBV7-2 to TRBJ1-4; tentative D call: TRBD1 (6 bases). This CDR3 region has 15 residues. The germline CDR1 and CDR2 sequences are SGHTA and FQGNSA. V was trimmed by 5 bases and J by 6 bases, leaving 16 bases between them. In DNA, the CDR3 is TGTGCCAGCAGCCAGCAAGGGGGAAAGGATGAAAAACTGTTTTTT. Translated: CASSQQGGKDEKLFF.

The chain uses TRBV5-4 and TRBJ2-3, with a tentative D call TRBD2 (5 bases). The CDR3 runs to 14 residues. From germline, CDR1 is SGHNT and CDR2 YYREEE (reference sequence). V gave up 6 bases and J gave up 1 base, with 12 bases separating them. CDR3 residues: CASNLGSRTDTQYF. The CDR3 nucleotides are TGTGCCAGCAACCTGGGGAGCCGCACAGATACGCAGTATTTT.

This rearrangement joins TRBV15 to TRBJ2-3, with 10 nucleotides matching TRBD2. This CDR3 region has 17 residues. V was clipped by 3 bases and J by 3 bases; unmatched bases: 9. Germline V gives CDR1 LNHNV, CDR2 YYDKDF (reference sequence). The CDR3 bases are TGTGCCACCAGCAGTAGGTCTAGCGGGAGTATAACAGATACGCAGTATTTT. Amino acids: CATSSRSSGSITDTQYF.

The genes are TRBV19 and TRBJ2-2, with D unclear. Trimming stripped 5 bases from V and 4 bases from J, with 8 bases between. Germline V lookup: CDR1 LNHDA, CDR2 SQIVND (reference sequence). This CDR3 is 13 amino acids long. CDR3 in DNA: TGTGCCAGTAGTGGGCGACCCACCGGGGAGCTGTTTTTT. Its protein is CASSGRPTGELFF.

V and J are TRBV12-2 and TRBJ1-4. TRBV12-2 is labeled a pseudogene. The CDR3 totals 16 residues. DNA for the CDR3: TGTGCAAGTCGCTTAGCGCCGGCACAAGCTAATGAAAAACTGTTTTTT. Protein product: CASRLAPAQANEKLFF.

V is TRBV4-1 and J is TRBJ1-5, with unresolved D. Germline lookup yields CDR1 MGHRA and CDR2 YSYEKL. V dropped 1 base and J dropped 11 bases, with 18 bases sitting between them. The CDR3 totals 15 residues. For the CDR3, the DNA is TGCGCCAGCAGCCAAGGGGAAGGGTCCGGTCTGGCCCAGCATTTT. It translates to CASSQGEGSGLAQHF.

This chain links TRBV5-5 with TRBJ2-7, with 9 nucleotides matching TRBD1. Germline-derived CDR1 and CDR2 are SGHKS and YYEKEE (reference sequence). With V trimmed by 3 bases and J by 7 bases, 8 bases remained unmatched. The CDR3 is made up of 14 amino acids. CDR3 coding DNA: TGTGCCAGCAGCTCAATACAGGGGGCGGGTGAGCAGTACTTC. As protein: CASSSIQGAGEQYF.

The chain is built from TRBV19 and TRBJ2-3, with 8 bases lining up with TRBD1. The CDR3 is made up of 15 amino acids. Trimming took 5 bases from V and 6 from J; bases not matched to a gene: 10. Looked up from germline, CDR1 is LNHDA and CDR2 is SQIVND (reference sequence). CDR3 bases: TGTGCCAGTAGTTTAAGGACAGGGAATAGGGATACGCAGTATTTT. Translated: CASSLRTGNRDTQYF.

CDR3 region: CASSQQGAQPQHF. The CDR3 nucleotides are TGTGCCAGTAGTCAACAGGGGGCTCAGCCCCAGCATTTT. The chain uses TRBV19 and TRBJ1-5; 9 bases map to TRBD1. This CDR3 spans 13 amino acids. Trimming at V came to 5 bases and at J to 6 bases, leaving 2 bases not matched to a gene. Germline loops: CDR1 LNHDA, CDR2 SQIVND (reference sequence).